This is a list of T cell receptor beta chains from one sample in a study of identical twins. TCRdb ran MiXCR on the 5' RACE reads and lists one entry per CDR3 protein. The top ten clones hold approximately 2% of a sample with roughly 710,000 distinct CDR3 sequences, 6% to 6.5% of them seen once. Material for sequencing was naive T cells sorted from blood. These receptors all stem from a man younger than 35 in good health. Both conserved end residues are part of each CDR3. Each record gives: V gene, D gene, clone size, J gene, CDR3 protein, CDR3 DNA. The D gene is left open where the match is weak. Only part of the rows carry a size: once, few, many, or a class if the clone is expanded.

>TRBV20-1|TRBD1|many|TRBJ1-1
CSARPGGAGEAFF
TGCAGTGCTCGCCCAGGGGGGGCCGGTGAAGCTTTCTTT
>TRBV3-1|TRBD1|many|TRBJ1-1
CASSHPRQGATEAFF
TGTGCCAGCAGCCATCCTAGACAGGGTGCAACTGAAGCTTTCTTT
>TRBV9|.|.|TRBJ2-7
CASSVGVGYEQYF
TGTGCCAGCAGCGTCGGCGTGGGCTACGAGCAGTACTTC
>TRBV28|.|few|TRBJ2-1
CASTIGGDEQFF
TGTGCCAGCACCATTGGGGGCGATGAGCAGTTCTTC
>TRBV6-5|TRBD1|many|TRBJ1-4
CACGTGFEKLFF
TGTGCCTGCGGGACAGGGTTTGAAAAACTGTTTTTT
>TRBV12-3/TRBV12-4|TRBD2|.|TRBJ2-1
CASSMGLAGEQFF
TGTGCCAGCAGCATGGGACTAGCGGGAGAACAGTTCTTC
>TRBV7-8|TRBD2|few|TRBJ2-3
CASSSSGSQRVTDTQYF
TGTGCCAGCAGCTCTAGCGGGAGCCAAAGGGTCACAGATACGCAGTATTTT
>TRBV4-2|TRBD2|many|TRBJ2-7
CASSQTTSGRSHEQYF
TGTGCCAGCAGCCAAACGACTAGCGGGAGATCGCACGAGCAGTACTTC
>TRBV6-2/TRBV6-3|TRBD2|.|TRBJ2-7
CASTDQRGSYEQYF
TGTGCCAGCACCGACCAGCGGGGGAGTTACGAGCAGTACTTC
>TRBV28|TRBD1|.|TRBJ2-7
CASSLPGQGAFYEQYF
TGTGCCAGCAGTTTGCCGGGACAGGGGGCCTTCTACGAGCAGTACTTC
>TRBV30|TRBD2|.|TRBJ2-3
CASPGGGVTDTQYF
TGTGCCTCACCCGGCGGGGGGGTCACAGATACGCAGTATTTT
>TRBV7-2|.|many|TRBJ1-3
CASSLTYDSGNTIYF
TGTGCCAGCAGCTTGACCTATGACTCTGGAAACACCATATATTTT
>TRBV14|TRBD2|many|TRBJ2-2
CASSQESRLAGLDGELFF
TGTGCCAGCAGCCAAGAATCCCGCCTAGCGGGCTTAGACGGGGAGCTGTTTTTT
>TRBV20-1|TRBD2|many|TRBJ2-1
CSASGLAGVGNEQFF
TGCAGTGCCTCGGGACTAGCGGGAGTGGGGAATGAGCAGTTCTTC
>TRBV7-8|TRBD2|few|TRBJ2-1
CASSIRLAGNNEQFF
TGTGCCAGCAGCATACGACTAGCGGGCAACAATGAGCAGTTCTTC
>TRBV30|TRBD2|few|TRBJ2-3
CAWSVLAGTDTQYF
TGTGCCTGGAGTGTCCTAGCGGGCACAGATACGCAGTATTTT
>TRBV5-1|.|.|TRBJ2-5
CASSLDGGRYF
TGCGCCAGCAGCTTGGACGGGGGCCGGTACTTC
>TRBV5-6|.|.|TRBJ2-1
CASSLGQGQVFYNEQFF
TGTGCCAGCAGCTTGGGTCAGGGGCAGGTTTTCTACAATGAGCAGTTCTTC
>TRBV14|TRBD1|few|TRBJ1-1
CASSLWTGAMNTEAFF
TGTGCCAGCAGCCTATGGACAGGGGCGATGAACACTGAAGCTTTCTTT
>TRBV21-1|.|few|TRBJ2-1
CASSFRPCSYNEQFF
TGTGCCAGCAGCTTTCGACCGTGCTCCTACAATGAGCAGTTCTTC
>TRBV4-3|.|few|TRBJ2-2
CASSQERALTGELFF
TGCGCCAGCAGCCAAGAAAGGGCATTGACCGGTGAGCTGTTTTTT
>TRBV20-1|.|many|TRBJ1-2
CSARIQFGYGYTF
TGCAGTGCTAGGATTCAATTTGGCTATGGCTACACCTTC
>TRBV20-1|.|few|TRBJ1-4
CSAIRSEKLFF
TGCAGTGCTATCAGGAGTGAAAAACTGTTTTTT
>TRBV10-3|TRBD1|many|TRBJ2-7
CAISDSGGRVYEQYF
TGTGCCATCAGTGATTCAGGGGGCAGGGTCTACGAGCAGTACTTC
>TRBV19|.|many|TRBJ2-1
CASSELASYNEQFF
TGTGCCAGTAGTGAACTAGCCTCCTACAATGAGCAGTTCTTC
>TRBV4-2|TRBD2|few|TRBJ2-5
CASSQGLAGGQETQYF
TGTGCCAGCAGCCAAGGGCTAGCGGGAGGCCAAGAGACCCAGTACTTC
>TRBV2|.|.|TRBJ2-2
CASRSPGAGNTGELFF
TGTGCCAGCAGATCCCCAGGGGCGGGAAACACCGGGGAGCTGTTTTTT
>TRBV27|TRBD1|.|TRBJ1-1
CASSLSRGPGYSTEAFF
TGTGCCAGCAGTTTATCAAGGGGGCCTGGGTATAGCACTGAAGCTTTCTTT
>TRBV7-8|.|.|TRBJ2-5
CASSSRRGRAETQYF
TGTGCCAGCAGCTCTCGGAGGGGGAGGGCAGAGACCCAGTACTTC
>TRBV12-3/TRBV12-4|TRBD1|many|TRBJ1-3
CASSFQGAPGNTIYF
TGTGCCAGCAGTTTCCAGGGGGCGCCGGGAAACACCATATATTTT
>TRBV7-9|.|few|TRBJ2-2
CASSPRQKTGELFF
TGTGCCAGCAGCCCTAGACAGAAGACCGGGGAGCTGTTTTTT
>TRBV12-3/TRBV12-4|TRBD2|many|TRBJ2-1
CASSFPSGSHNEQFF
TGTGCCAGCAGTTTCCCTAGCGGGAGCCACAATGAGCAGTTCTTC
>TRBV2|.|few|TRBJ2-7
CASSAGYAYEQYF
TGTGCCAGCAGTGCAGGGTACGCCTACGAGCAGTACTTC
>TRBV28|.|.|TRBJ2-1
CASSLSSQGRNEQFF
TGTGCCAGCAGTTTAAGTTCACAGGGTCGCAATGAGCAGTTCTTC
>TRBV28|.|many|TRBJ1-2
CASSLSLMAARGYTF
TGTGCCAGCAGTTTATCCTTGATGGCGGCGCGGGGCTACACCTTC
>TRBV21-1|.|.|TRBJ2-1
CASSLWPQDSADEQFF
TGTGCCAGCAGCCTGTGGCCCCAAGACTCGGCCGATGAGCAGTTCTTC
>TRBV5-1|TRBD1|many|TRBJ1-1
CASSSGQGTEAFF
TGCGCCAGCAGCTCAGGACAGGGCACTGAAGCTTTCTTT
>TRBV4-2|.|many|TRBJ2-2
CASSPQLALTGELFF
TGTGCCAGCAGCCCCCAACTAGCCCTGACGGGGGAGCTGTTTTTT
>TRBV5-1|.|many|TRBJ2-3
CASSLVASTDTQYF
TGCGCCAGCAGCTTGGTGGCTAGCACAGATACGCAGTATTTT
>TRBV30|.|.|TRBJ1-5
CAWSRPPNQPQHF
TGTGCCTGGAGCCGGCCACCTAATCAGCCCCAGCATTTT
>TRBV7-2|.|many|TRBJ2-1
CASSATTSYYNEQFF
TGTGCCAGCAGCGCAACCACGTCCTACTACAATGAGCAGTTCTTC
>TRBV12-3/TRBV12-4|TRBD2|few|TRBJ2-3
CASSSTRLAELDTQYF
TGTGCCAGCAGCTCCACCCGACTAGCGGAGCTTGATACGCAGTATTTT
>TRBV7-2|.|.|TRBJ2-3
CASGSISTDTQYF
TGTGCCAGCGGTAGTATTAGCACAGATACGCAGTATTTT
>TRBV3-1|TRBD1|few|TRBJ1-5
CASSRGQGRNQPQHF
TGTGCCAGCAGCCGCGGACAGGGACGCAATCAGCCCCAGCATTTT
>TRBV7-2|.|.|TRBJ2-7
CASSAGFYEQYF
TGTGCCAGCTCGGCTGGATTCTACGAGCAGTACTTC
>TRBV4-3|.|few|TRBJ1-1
CASSQDWTNTEAFF
TGCGCCAGCAGCCAAGATTGGACAAACACTGAAGCTTTCTTT
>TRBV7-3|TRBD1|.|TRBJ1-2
CASSDRQGNGYTF
TGTGCCAGCAGCGACCGACAGGGGAATGGCTACACCTTC
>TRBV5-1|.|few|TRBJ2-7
CASSLGAGAYEQYF
TGCGCCAGCAGCTTGGGTGCCGGAGCCTACGAGCAGTACTTC
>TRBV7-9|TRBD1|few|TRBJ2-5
CASSPREGQGGTQYF
TGTGCCAGCAGCCCCCGGGAAGGACAGGGAGGGACCCAGTACTTC
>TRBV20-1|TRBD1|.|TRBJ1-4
CSAPGQPNEKLFF
TGCAGTGCTCCGGGACAGCCTAATGAAAAACTGTTTTTT
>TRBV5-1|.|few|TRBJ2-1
CASSYSSATGPNEQFF
TGCGCCAGCAGCTATTCTAGCGCCACTGGCCCCAATGAGCAGTTCTTC
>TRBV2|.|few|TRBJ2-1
CASRTALSSYNEQFF
TGTGCCAGCAGGACGGCGCTGAGCTCCTACAATGAGCAGTTCTTC
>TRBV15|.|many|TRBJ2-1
CATSRASSGEQFF
TGTGCCACCAGCAGAGCCTCAAGCGGTGAGCAGTTCTTC
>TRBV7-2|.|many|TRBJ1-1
CASSLGTLWAEAFF
TGTGCCAGCAGCTTAGGCACCTTGTGGGCTGAAGCTTTCTTT
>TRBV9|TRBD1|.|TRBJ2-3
CASGNRGRTDTQYF
TGTGCCAGCGGAAACAGGGGCCGCACAGATACGCAGTATTTT
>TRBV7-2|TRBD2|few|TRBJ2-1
CASSYSLLAGGWNEQFF
TGTGCCAGCAGCTACTCGCTCTTAGCGGGAGGGTGGAATGAGCAGTTCTTC
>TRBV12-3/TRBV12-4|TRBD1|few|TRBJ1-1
CASSLLTGGGEAFF
TGTGCCAGCAGTTTGTTGACAGGGGGCGGCGAAGCTTTCTTT
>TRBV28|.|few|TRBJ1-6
CASSFGGEGGTPLHF
TGTGCCAGCAGTTTTGGCGGCGAGGGGGGGACACCCCTCCACTTT
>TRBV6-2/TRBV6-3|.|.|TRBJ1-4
CASSHGGQQQLFF
TGTGCCAGCAGTCACGGGGGCCAGCAGCAACTGTTTTTT